A single sample gave rise to the 6 T cell receptor beta chains below, sequenced in a study of T cell responses to AZD1222 COVID-19 vaccine. Profiled with immunoSEQ multiplex PCR; TCRdb holds only in-frame clones, not every one. The sample has around 140,000 clones; around 94% are singletons. The sample was peripheral blood, taken 28 days after the second AZD1222 dose. All receptors derive from an adult who received the AZD1222 COVID-19 vaccine.

This clone was detected many times. The chain links TRBV6-6 to TRBJ2-1, with 11 bases identical to TRBD1. Germline CDR1 is MNHNY and CDR2 is SVGAGI (reference sequence). Unmatched junction bases numbered 4, after V lost 6 bases and J lost 6 bases. The CDR3 extends over 14 amino acids. The CDR3: CASRAGTGGNEQFF. DNA of the CDR3: TGTGCCAGCAGGGCCGGGACAGGGGGCAATGAGCAGTTCTTC.

The V call is TRBV9, the J call TRBJ1-3; D remains ambiguous. Germline V CDR1 and CDR2: SGDLS, YYNGEE. V dropped 4 bases and J dropped 4 bases, with 3 bases sitting between them. This CDR3 is built from 11 residues. CDR3 DNA: TGTGCCAGCAGCCAAGGAAACACCATATATTTT. It specifies CASSQGNTIYF. Full variable domain (missing parts from reference TRBV9 and TRBJ1-3): DSGVTQTPKHLITATGQRVTLRCSPRSGDLSVYWYQQSLDQGLQFLIQYYNGEERAKGNILERFSAQQFPDLHSELNLSSLELGDSALYFCASSQGNTIYFGEGSWLTVV.

The chain recombines TRBV5-1 with TRBJ2-3; D gene ambiguous. Trimming removed 6 bases from V and 5 bases from J, with 13 bases in between. CDR3 length equals 13 residues. CDR1 is SGHRS and CDR2 is YFSETQ in the germline V gene. The CDR3 is CASIPPSRDTQYF. CDR3 nucleotide sequence: TGCGCCAGCATTCCGCCCTCGAGAGATACGCAGTATTTT.

The V and J genes are TRBV11-1 and TRBJ1-3; perhaps TRBD1 as D (6 bases). The V and J ends lost 3 bases and 1 base respectively, with 7 bases between them. CDR3 size: 14 residues. Germline CDR1 and CDR2: SGHAT and FQDESV (reference sequence). The CDR3 DNA is TGTGCCAGCAGCTTCGGACAGTCTGGAAACACCATATATTTT. Residues: CASSFGQSGNTIYF.

The chain employs TRBV9 and TRBJ2-5; TRBD2 agrees at 11 bases. V was clipped by 3 bases and J by 1 base; unmatched bases: 8. The CDR3 spans 17 residues. From germline, CDR1 is SGDLS and CDR2 YYNGEE. The CDR3 loop reads CASSGRTTSGAQETQYF. The CDR3 nucleotides are TGTGCCAGCAGCGGTAGGACGACTAGCGGGGCCCAAGAGACCCAGTACTTC.

The genes are TRBV6-5 and TRBJ1-4; TRBD1 matches at 11 bases. V was pared by 6 bases and J by 7 bases, with 4 bases of the junction left unmatched. This CDR3 spans 14 amino acids. Germline CDR1 is MNHEY and CDR2 is SVGAGI. The CDR3 DNA follows: TGTGCCAGCAGCTACGGGACAGGGGGTGAAAAACTGTTTTTT. This translates into CASSYGTGGEKLFF.